These T cell receptor beta chains were read from a single sample in a study of CD8 T cells in ankylosing spondylitis. TCRdb redid the calling of the 5' RACE reads with MiXCR, one entry per CDR3 protein. The sample consists of approximately 150,000 distinct CDR3 sequences, 30% to 40% of them appearing once. The material sequenced was synovial fluid, either unsorted or a sorted T cell fraction (not recorded which). These receptors were collected from a male donor with ankylosing spondylitis. CDR3s include the opening cysteine and the closing phenylalanine or tryptophan. A D gene is named only where the DNA matches it firmly. Size tells how often a clone was seen (once, few, many) or the class of an expanded clone, and some rows leave it out.

cdr3_length	d_call	v_call	j_call	clone_size	cdr3_nt	cdr3_aa
14	-	TRBV20-1	TRBJ1-5	few	TGCAGTGCTAGTAAACAGGTCGAGGCCAGCCCCGAGCATTTT	CSASKQVEASPEHF
12	-	TRBV10-3	TRBJ2-5	few	TGTGCCATCAGTGACTCCGAAGAGACCCAGTACTTC	CAISDSEETQYF
14	TRBD1	TRBV6-1	TRBJ1-6	many	TGTGCCAGCAGACTCCGGGACAGCAATTCACCCCTCCACTTT	CASRLRDSNSPLHF
17	-	TRBV18	TRBJ2-3	-	TGTGCCAGCTCACCGTCATCTCTCCCATATGGCACAGATACGCAGTATTTT	CASSPSSLPYGTDTQYF
13	-	TRBV20-1	TRBJ2-7	many	TGCAGTGGTACTATTCCCAACTCTTACGAGCAGTACTTC	CSGTIPNSYEQYF
13	TRBD1	TRBV7-8	TRBJ2-1	-	TGTGCCGACCGGGGAGCGGACAGGGGATCTGAGTTCTTC	CADRGADRGSEFF
12	-	TRBV20-1	TRBJ2-3	-	TGCAGTGCTACGGGGAGCACAGATACGCAGTATTTT	CSATGSTDTQYF
15	-	TRBV15	TRBJ1-2	-	TGTGCCACCAGCAGAGACCCCATGGCGGCCTATGGCTACACCTTC	CATSRDPMAAYGYTF
13	-	TRBV12-3/TRBV12-4	TRBJ1-5	-	TGTGCCAGCAGTTTAACGGGTGGCCAGCCCCAGCATTTT	CASSLTGGQPQHF
15	TRBD2	TRBV28	TRBJ2-5	-	TGTGCCAGCAGAAGATGGCTGGGGGGGCAAGAGACCCAGTACTTC	CASRRWLGGQETQYF
16	TRBD2	TRBV28	TRBJ2-1	many	TGTGCCAGCAGTTTTAGTAAGGCTAGCGGGAGGAATGAGCAGTTCTTC	CASSFSKASGRNEQFF
13	-	TRBV30	TRBJ1-3	-	TGTGCCTGGGACCCCTTTTCTGGAAACACCATATATTTT	CAWDPFSGNTIYF
15	-	TRBV20-1	TRBJ1-6	-	TGCAGTGCTAGGGTACAGGGAAGCTATAATTCACCCCTCCACTTT	CSARVQGSYNSPLHF
16	TRBD1	TRBV11-2	TRBJ2-3	few	TGTGCCAGCAGCTTCAGGACAGGGAGAAATACAGATACGCAGTATTTT	CASSFRTGRNTDTQYF
12	TRBD1	TRBV20-1	TRBJ1-2	few	TGCAGTGTCGAGGACAGGTCGCATGGCTACACCTTC	CSVEDRSHGYTF
18	TRBD1	TRBV20-1	TRBJ1-6	-	TGCAGTGCTATCCCCTGGGGGACAGGGGGCTCCTATAATTCACCCCTCCACTTT	CSAIPWGTGGSYNSPLHF
15	TRBD2	TRBV7-9	TRBJ2-1	few	TGTGCCAGCAGTCCCCAGGGACTAGCGATACATGAGCAGTTCTTC	CASSPQGLAIHEQFF
16	TRBD1	TRBV12-3/TRBV12-4	TRBJ2-6	few	TGTGCCAGCAGTTTTGGACAGGGGGCTGGGGCCAACGTCCTGACTTTC	CASSFGQGAGANVLTF
16	TRBD2	TRBV11-1	TRBJ2-5	-	TGTGCCAGCAGCTTAGCAGCGGGACTAGCGCTGGAGACCCAGTACTTC	CASSLAAGLALETQYF
17	-	TRBV2	TRBJ2-3	few	TGTGCCAGCAGTGAAATCCCTGGTGGACGCGGCACAGATACGCAGTATTTT	CASSEIPGGRGTDTQYF
16	TRBD2	TRBV10-3	TRBJ2-1	-	TGTGCCATCAGTGACTCCTTAACTAGCGGGGGCGATGAGCAGTTCTTC	CAISDSLTSGGDEQFF
15	-	TRBV7-2	TRBJ2-3	many	TGTGCCAGCAGCTTAGGACTCCTGTCCACAGATACGCAGTATTTT	CASSLGLLSTDTQYF
13	TRBD1	TRBV20-1	TRBJ1-5	-	TGCAGTGCTAGTGGGACAGACAATCAGCCCCAGCATTTT	CSASGTDNQPQHF
14	TRBD1	TRBV20-1	TRBJ2-2	many	TGCAGTGCTAGAGCAGGGGGTAGGGGTGGGGAGCTGTTTTTT	CSARAGGRGGELFF
16	-	TRBV28	TRBJ2-2	-	TGTGCCAGCAGTCACAACGGGGGAGTGAACACCGGGGAGCTGTTTTTT	CASSHNGGVNTGELFF
12	TRBD1	TRBV25-1	TRBJ1-1	-	TGTGCCAGTACAGGGGGTTTAACTGAAGCTTTCTTT	CASTGGLTEAFF
15	-	TRBV28	TRBJ2-7	few	TGTGCCAGCAGCGCTAAAATCGCGGGCTCCTACGAGCAGTACTTC	CASSAKIAGSYEQYF
13	TRBD2	TRBV29-1	TRBJ2-3	-	TGCAGCGTTGCGGGCGGGAGGGCAGATACGCAGTATTTT	CSVAGGRADTQYF
19	TRBD1	TRBV11-2	TRBJ2-1	-	TGTGCCAGCAGCTCCGCCGGGACAGGAGAATCGAGCTCCTACAATGAGCAGTTCTTC	CASSSAGTGESSSYNEQFF
14	-	TRBV11-2	TRBJ2-5	-	TGTGCCAGCAGCGGAGGGAGCGTAGTCGAGACCCAGTACTTC	CASSGGSVVETQYF
15	TRBD1	TRBV5-5	TRBJ1-4	-	TGTGCCAGCAGCAGACCGGGACAGCCTAATGAAAAACTGTTTTTT	CASSRPGQPNEKLFF
14	TRBD2	TRBV20-1	TRBJ2-7	-	TGCAGTGCCACCGGGGGGCGGGAGGAGGGCGAGCAGTACTTC	CSATGGREEGEQYF
15	TRBD1	TRBV5-5	TRBJ2-1	many	TGTGCCAGCAGCTTACGTGTACAGGGGTCCAATGAGCAGTTCTTC	CASSLRVQGSNEQFF
15	TRBD2	TRBV29-1	TRBJ2-7	once	TGCAGCACCTCGGGGGGTAGCGGCTACTCCTACGAGCAGTACTTC	CSTSGGSGYSYEQYF
14	-	TRBV28	TRBJ2-5	few	TGTGCCAGCAGTTTCCTCAGGGGCGTAGAGACCCAGTACTTC	CASSFLRGVETQYF
13	-	TRBV20-1	TRBJ2-3	-	TGCAGTGCTAGAGTGCACGTGGTTGGTACGCAGTATTTT	CSARVHVVGTQYF
13	TRBD2	TRBV3-1	TRBJ2-5	-	TGTGCCAGCAGCCGACTAGCGGAAGAGACCCAGTACTTC	CASSRLAEETQYF
17	-	TRBV11-2	TRBJ1-3	-	TGTGCCAGCAGCCTATCGACAATTACGCACTCTGGAAACACCATATATTTT	CASSLSTITHSGNTIYF
11	-	TRBV20-1	TRBJ1-1	few	TGCAGTGGGGGGGATAACACTGAAGCTTTCTTT	CSGGDNTEAFF
14	TRBD1	TRBV7-2	TRBJ1-2	once	TGTGCCAGCAGCTTAGCGACAGGGAACTATGGCTACACCTTC	CASSLATGNYGYTF
13	-	TRBV28	TRBJ2-3	few	TGTGCCAGCAGTTTAAGGAGCACAGATACGCAGTATTTT	CASSLRSTDTQYF
14	-	TRBV11-2	TRBJ1-1	many	TGTGCCAGCAGCTTATTCACGGGGAACACTGAAGCTTTCTTT	CASSLFTGNTEAFF